This T cell receptor (beta chain) came from a study of blood T cell repertoires in COVID-19. About the research overall: COVID-19 samples from acute and convalescent phases originated in the United States, Italy and Spain.

Profiling relied on immunoSEQ multiplex PCR, and the TCRdb table lists in-frame clones only, not all of them. The sample includes about 130,000 clones, around 83% seen only once; the top ten take about a tenth. CDR1 is SGHNT, CDR2 YYREEE, per germline (reference sequence). CDR3 size: 17 residues. V was clipped by 0 bases and J by 7 bases; unmatched bases: 9. The TCR comes from a man between 40 and 49 years old with active or convalescent COVID-19. This chain joins TRBV5-4 and TRBJ1-6; 8 bases agree with TRBD1. Specimen: peripheral blood. The CDR3 nucleotides are TGTGCCAGCAGCTTGGGAACCCGGACAGGGTCGAATTCACCCCTCCACTTT. Amino acids: CASSLGTRTGSNSPLHF.